What follows is one TCR beta chain and its context. Its specificity is unknown. These data are taken from a study of CD8+ T cells in alopecia areata. In the study overall: Tofacitinib administration to treated patients was oral, at 5 to 10 mg twice daily.

RNA extraction and reverse transcription yielded cDNA as sequencing template. This table comes from immunoSEQ multiplex PCR, and its TCRdb copy is limited to in-frame clones, with some not included. The table shows about 14,000 clones, with 58% occurring only once. Trimming left V 2 bases short and J 3 bases short, with 13 bases between. Looked up from germline, CDR1 is MNHEY and CDR2 is SVGAGI. The length of the CDR3 is 15 residues. Overall study findings and caveats: Sharing of TCRs across patients appeared less clear than in mice, possibly for HLA-related reasons.

Samples from alopecia areata patients were lesional scalp punch biopsies and peripheral blood. The sample was skin, taken at week 0. The chain links TRBV6-5 to TRBJ1-1; no clear D gene. The clonotype was recovered from a human donor with alopecia areata. The CDR3 DNA reads TGTGCCAGCAGTTACCTGGCGGGAGCCTACACTGAAGCTTTCTTT. Amino acid sequence: CASSYLAGAYTEAFF.